Listed here are 28 T cell receptor beta chains from one sample, sequenced in a study of memory CD4+ T cells and cytomegalovirus serostatus. Single viable CD3+CD4+CD8-CD45RO+ cells were sorted as the memory CD4+ T cells. TCRdb's table, derived via immunoSEQ multiplex PCR, lists solely in-frame clones and lacks some. Of 80,000 or so clones listed, roughly 80% are singletons. Material: memory CD4+ T cells from blood. The receptors derive from an adult in good health and CMV-seropositive.

Details on this clone: In the same sample, other DNA sequences code for this CDR3. The rearrangement links TRBV6-1 to TRBJ1-4, with 9 positions matching TRBD1. Trimming at V came to 6 bases and at J to 8 bases, leaving 7 bases not matched to a gene. Germline V gene lookup returns CDR1 MNHNS and CDR2 SASEGT. This CDR3 region has 14 residues. As DNA, the CDR3 is TGTGCCAGCAGCGAGACAGGGGGTGTAGAAAAACTGTTTTTT. Amino acid sequence: CASSETGGVEKLFF.

This chain links TRBV5-1 with TRBJ2-3; unclear D gene. CDR3 length: 13 residues. Germline values: CDR1 SGHRS, CDR2 YFSETQ. Trimming took off 5 bases at V and 4 bases at J, with 11 bases between the two ends. The CDR3 is CASSLLEADTQYF. In DNA form, the CDR3 reads TGCGCCAGCAGTCTTCTTGAGGCAGATACGCAGTATTTT.

The chain links TRBV27 to TRBJ2-7; maybe TRBD1 (6 bases). Germline V gene lookup returns CDR1 MNHEY and CDR2 SMNVEV (reference sequence). The CDR3 has 14 residues. V was cut by 3 bases and J by 2 bases, with 11 bases left in between. The CDR3 DNA sequence: TGTGCCAGCAGTTTTGACAGGAGAACCTACGAGCAGTACTTC. It specifies CASSFDRRTYEQYF.

This sequence joins TRBV11-2 and TRBJ2-7; D call uncertain. From germline, CDR1 is SGHAT and CDR2 FQNNGV. Trimming stripped 1 base from V and 2 bases from J, with 9 bases between. This CDR3 spans 14 amino acids. The CDR3 is CASSLVRRPYEQYF. The CDR3 DNA sequence: TGTGCCAGCAGCTTAGTGAGGAGACCCTACGAGCAGTACTTC.

This sequence joins TRBV11-2 and TRBJ2-7; D may be TRBD1 (5 bases). Trimming cost V 3 bases and J 3 bases, with 6 bases left between them. The length of the CDR3 is 12 residues. CDR1 and CDR2 (germline): SGHAT, FQNNGV. For the CDR3, the DNA is TGTGCCAGCAGCTTCGGACACTACGAGCAGTACTTC. This sequence encodes CASSFGHYEQYF.

The J gene is TRBJ2-2, the V gene TRBV27; D is undetermined. The germline V gene has CDR1 MNHEY and CDR2 SMNVEV (reference sequence). The CDR3 extends over 14 amino acids. Trimming cost V 4 bases and J 1 base, with 7 bases left between them. CDR3 coding DNA: TGTGCCAGCAGTTCGGCTATGAACACCGGGGAGCTGTTTTTT. Encoded protein: CASSSAMNTGELFF.

This clone occurred once. V usage is TRBV6-4 and J usage is TRBJ2-3, with D maybe TRBD1 (6 bases). V dropped 4 bases and J dropped 8 bases, with 13 bases sitting between them. Germline values: CDR1 MRHNA, CDR2 SNTAGT. The CDR3 extends over 13 amino acids. CDR3 residues: CASSADRRGTQYF. In nucleotides, the CDR3 is TGTGCCAGCAGTGCCGACAGGCGAGGTACGCAGTATTTT.

This chain joins TRBV2 and TRBJ1-1, with 8 positions matching TRBD1. The germline V gene has CDR1 SNHLY and CDR2 FYNNEI. V lost 9 bases to trimming and J lost 1 base; unmatched junction nucleotides: 10. The CDR3 loop spans 15 amino acids. The CDR3 is CASSPGTGPNTEAFF. The DNA of the CDR3 is TGTGCCAGTAGTCCCGGGACAGGACCGAACACTGAAGCTTTCTTT.

As to this clone: Compared with germline, one end of the junction differs, possibly owing to a read error. V and J are TRBV13 and TRBJ1-2; the D is unclear. CDR1 PRHDT and CDR2 FYEKMQ come from the germline V gene (reference sequence). The CDR3 sequence is 11 residues long. CDR3 DNA sequence: TGTGCCAGCAGCTTAACCGGGCAGGCCCGCTTC. Encoded protein: CASSLTGQARF.

The rearrangement joins TRBV7-2 to TRBJ1-3; D is possibly TRBD1 (5 bases). The germline CDR1 and CDR2 sequences are SGHTA and FQGNSA. The CDR3 is 14 amino acids. V lost 6 bases, J lost 7 bases, and 16 bases lay in between. The CDR3 nucleotides read TGTGCCAGCAGAACCCAATCAGGGACGAACACCATATATTTT. Translation gives CASRTQSGTNTIYF.

The chain has TRBV5-6 and TRBJ1-4; no definite D call. This CDR3 is 16 amino acids long. V was cut by 6 bases and J by 0 bases, with 15 bases left in between. Germline CDR1 and CDR2: SGHDT and YYEEEE. The CDR3 is CASTSLEASTNEKLFF. The CDR3 DNA follows: TGTGCCAGCACCTCCCTAGAAGCCTCAACTAATGAAAAACTGTTTTTT.

The genes are TRBV7-8 and TRBJ1-5; the D gene is possibly TRBD1 (5 bases). In germline, CDR1 is SGHVS, CDR2 FQNEAQ. V lost 5 bases and J 0 bases, leaving 11 bases between the germline ends. The CDR3 is 15 residues long. The CDR3 nucleotides are TGTGCCAGCAGCCTACTAGGGGATAGCAATCAGCCCCAGCATTTT. Translated, it gives CASSLLGDSNQPQHF.

This sequence joins TRBV5-1 and TRBJ2-3; D perhaps matches TRBD1 (6 bases). The V gene's germline CDR1 is SGHRS and CDR2 YFSETQ. Trimming removed 0 bases at V and 2 bases at J, with 13 bases between. CDR3 length: 16 amino acids. The CDR3 spells CASSLGGQQNTDTQYF. The CDR3 nucleotides are TGCGCCAGCAGCTTGGGAGGACAGCAGAACACAGATACGCAGTATTTT. Combining the CDR3 with reference TRBV5-1 and TRBJ2-3 gives the whole variable domain KAGVTQTPRYLIKTRGQQVTLSCSPISGHRSVSWYQQTPGQGLQFLFEYFSETQRNKGNFPGRFSGRQFSNSRSEMNVSTLELGDSALYLCASSLGGQQNTDTQYFGPGTRLTVL.

The gene calls are TRBV29-1 and TRBJ1-4; D gene unclear. Germline loops: CDR1 SQVTM, CDR2 ANQGSEA. The CDR3 is made up of 12 amino acids. Trimming took 4 bases from V and 4 from J, leaving 7 bases between them. CDR3 sequence reads: CSVAQSNEKLFF. DNA for the CDR3: TGCAGCGTTGCACAAAGTAATGAAAAACTGTTTTTT.

This chain joins TRBV5-1 and TRBJ1-6; TRBD1 matches at 7 bases. Unmatched junction bases numbered 4, after V lost 0 bases and J lost 7 bases. Germline CDR1 SGHRS, CDR2 YFSETQ. This CDR3 has 15 amino acids. CDR3 loop: CASSLEGARNSPLHF. CDR3 coding DNA: TGCGCCAGCAGCTTGGAGGGGGCCAGGAATTCACCCCTCCACTTT.

The J gene is TRBJ2-1, the V gene TRBV5-1, with 7 bases fitting TRBD1. The CDR3 has 15 residues. V was clipped by 1 base and J by 9 bases; unmatched bases: 10. Germline V gene sequence: CDR1 SGHRS, CDR2 YFSETQ. CDR3 residues: CASSLLGQGVGEQFF. CDR3 bases: TGCGCCAGCAGCTTGCTGGGGCAGGGGGTAGGTGAGCAGTTCTTC.

The rearrangement joins TRBV5-1 to TRBJ2-7, with TRBD1 matching over 7 bases. The CDR3 sequence is 14 residues long. Germline-derived CDR1 and CDR2 are SGHRS and YFSETQ. With V trimmed by 5 bases and J by 1 base, 6 bases remained unmatched. CDR3 sequence reads: CASRTGQESYEQYF. CDR3 bases: TGCGCCAGCAGGACCGGACAGGAATCCTACGAGCAGTACTTC.

This rearrangement joins TRBV27 to TRBJ1-1; D might be TRBD1 (5 bases). CDR1 MNHEY and CDR2 SMNVEV come from the germline V gene (reference sequence). Trimming left V 2 bases short and J 5 bases short, with 12 bases between. This CDR3 is 14 amino acids long. DNA for the CDR3: TGTGCCAGCAGTTTAAGAGGTTGGGGGACTGAAGCTTTCTTT. Translating it yields CASSLRGWGTEAFF.

CDR3 DNA: TGCAGCGTCCGGGACTTTCGATCTGGGGCCAACGTCCTGACTTTC. This codes for CSVRDFRSGANVLTF. The J gene is TRBJ2-6, the V gene TRBV29-1, with D possibly matching TRBD2 (6 bases). V gave up 6 bases and J gave up 1 base, with 13 bases separating them. Germline V lookup: CDR1 SQVTM, CDR2 ANQGSEA. The CDR3 spans 15 residues.

This clone was picked up one time. The chain couples TRBV7-9 to TRBJ2-5; D possibly corresponds to TRBD1 (6 bases). V was cut by 5 bases and J by 5 bases, with 18 bases left in between. This CDR3 spans 15 amino acids. Germline-derived CDR1 and CDR2 are SEHNR and FQNEAQ (reference sequence). The CDR3 loop reads CASSPPSTGPETQYF. CDR3 coding DNA: TGTGCCAGCAGCCCACCGTCGACAGGTCCGGAGACCCAGTACTTC.

In its sample, this clone was seen once. This chain connects TRBV5-6 to TRBJ2-7; 7 bases match TRBD2. V shed 2 bases and J 7 bases; nucleotides not matched to a gene: 9. CDR3 length: 14 amino acids. Germline CDR1 reads SGHDT; CDR2 reads YYEEEE. CDR3 in amino acids: CASSFGRFSGEQYV. The CDR3 coding sequence is TGTGCCAGCAGCTTCGGGAGGTTCTCCGGGGAGCAGTACGTC.

This clone was counted only a few times. The rearrangement uses TRBV11-2 and TRBJ1-1; D might be TRBD1 (5 bases). Germline CDR1 and CDR2: SGHAT and FQNNGV. Between the trimmed V and J ends, which lost 5 bases and 4 bases, there was a span of 23 bases. CDR3 size: 17 residues. The chain's CDR3 is CASSKPWGEGRGTEAFF. CDR3 bases: TGTGCCAGCAGCAAACCTTGGGGGGAGGGAAGGGGCACTGAAGCTTTCTTT.

The sample holds one count of this clone. The chain recombines TRBV6-6 with TRBJ2-3; possibly TRBD1 for D (5 bases). Trimming left V 6 bases short and J 2 bases short, with 18 bases between. CDR1 is MNHNY and CDR2 is SVGAGI in the germline V gene (reference sequence). This CDR3 contains 16 residues. The CDR3 DNA follows: TGTGCCAGCAGCCCCCCCCCGGGCAGGGACACAGATACGCAGTATTTT. Amino acid sequence: CASSPPPGRDTDTQYF.

This clone was recorded once. The chain joins TRBV9 to TRBJ1-2, with D tentatively TRBD1 (5 bases). The V and J ends lost 3 bases and 7 bases respectively, with 19 bases between them. This CDR3 spans 15 amino acids. CDR1 SGDLS and CDR2 YYNGEE come from the germline V gene. The CDR3 nucleotides are TGTGCCAGCAGCGCCCGGGGGGGGTCGATTTCTGGCTACACCTTC. Translation: CASSARGGSISGYTF.

The gene calls are TRBV15 and TRBJ2-7, with D possibly being TRBD1 or TRBD2 (5 bases each). This CDR3 comprises 15 residues. Trimming took off 0 bases at V and 5 bases at J, with 14 bases between the two ends. Germline lookup yields CDR1 LNHNV and CDR2 YYDKDF (reference sequence). CDR3 protein: CATSRDMGEYHEQYV. The CDR3 nucleotides read TGTGCCACCAGCAGAGATATGGGGGAGTACCACGAGCAGTACGTC.

This chain uses TRBV5-5 with TRBJ1-1; perhaps TRBD1 as D (6 bases). This CDR3 spans 17 amino acids. With 1 base removed from V and 0 bases from J, the gap between germline ends came to 16 bases. CDR1 and CDR2 from the germline V gene are SGHKS and YYEKEE (reference sequence). The CDR3 reads CASSLKGGGVVNTEAFF. CDR3 sequence (DNA): TGTGCCAGCAGCTTGAAGGGGGGGGGCGTCGTGAACACTGAAGCTTTCTTT.

This clone was recorded a few times. This chain connects TRBV28 to TRBJ2-7, with a possible D match to TRBD1 (5 bases). Germline loops: CDR1 MDHEN, CDR2 SYDVKM. The V gene lost 6 bases and the J gene lost 3 bases, with 15 bases spanning the gap. The CDR3 runs to 14 residues. This CDR3 reads CASSRVGTFYEQYF. The CDR3 nucleotides read TGTGCCAGCAGCAGGGTAGGCACCTTCTACGAGCAGTACTTC.

The chain couples TRBV25-1 to TRBJ1-4; D is perhaps TRBD1 (5 bases). Germline-derived CDR1 and CDR2 are MGHDK and SYGVNS. This CDR3 has 16 residues. V lost 3 bases, J lost 7 bases, and 18 bases lay in between. Here the CDR3 DNA reads TGTGCCAGCAGTGAGGGGTTGGGGCACTCTCCTGAAAAACTGTTTTTT. It is translated as CASSEGLGHSPEKLFF.